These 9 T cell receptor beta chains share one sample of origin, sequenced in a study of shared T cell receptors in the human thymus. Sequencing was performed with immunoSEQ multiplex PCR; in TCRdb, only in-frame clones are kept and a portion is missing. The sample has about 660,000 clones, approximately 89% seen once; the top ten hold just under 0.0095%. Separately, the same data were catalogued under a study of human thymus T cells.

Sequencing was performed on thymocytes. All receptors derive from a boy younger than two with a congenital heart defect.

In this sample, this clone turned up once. Written as DNA, the CDR3 is TGCGCCAGCAGCCTCTTTCCGGGACTAGCGGGAGACACAGATACGCAGTATTTT. Its protein is CASSLFPGLAGDTDTQYF. This chain joins TRBV5-1 and TRBJ2-3; TRBD2 agrees at 14 bases. The V gene's germline CDR1 is SGHRS and CDR2 YFSETQ. The CDR3 runs 18 residues. Trimming took 4 bases from V and 2 from J; bases not matched to a gene: 9.

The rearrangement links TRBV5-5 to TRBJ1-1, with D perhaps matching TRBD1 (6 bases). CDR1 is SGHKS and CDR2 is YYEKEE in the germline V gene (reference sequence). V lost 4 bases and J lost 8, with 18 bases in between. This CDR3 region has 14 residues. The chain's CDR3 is CASSRHITGLEAFF. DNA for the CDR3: TGTGCCAGCAGCCGACACATCACAGGGCTGGAAGCTTTCTTT.

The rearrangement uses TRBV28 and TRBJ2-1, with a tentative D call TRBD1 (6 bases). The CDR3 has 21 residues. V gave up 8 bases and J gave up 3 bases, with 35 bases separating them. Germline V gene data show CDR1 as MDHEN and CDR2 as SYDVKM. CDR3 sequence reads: CASQTEETGSLTGPNYNEQFF. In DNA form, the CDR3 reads TGTGCCAGCCAAACAGAAGAGACAGGCTCGCTTACGGGACCCAACTACAATGAGCAGTTCTTC.

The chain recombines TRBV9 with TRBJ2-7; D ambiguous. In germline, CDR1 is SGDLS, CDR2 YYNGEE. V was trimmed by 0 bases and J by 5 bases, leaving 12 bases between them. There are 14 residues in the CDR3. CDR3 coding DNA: TGTGCCAGCAGCGTAGGGTACAGAATCCACGAGCAGTACTTC. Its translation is CASSVGYRIHEQYF.

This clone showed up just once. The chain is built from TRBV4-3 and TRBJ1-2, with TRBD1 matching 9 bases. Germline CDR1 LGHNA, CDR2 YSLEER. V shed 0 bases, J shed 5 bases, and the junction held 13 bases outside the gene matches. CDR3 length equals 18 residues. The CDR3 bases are TGCGCCAGCAGCCAAGATGGAACCCCGGGACAGGGTTGGTATGGCTACACCTTC. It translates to CASSQDGTPGQGWYGYTF.

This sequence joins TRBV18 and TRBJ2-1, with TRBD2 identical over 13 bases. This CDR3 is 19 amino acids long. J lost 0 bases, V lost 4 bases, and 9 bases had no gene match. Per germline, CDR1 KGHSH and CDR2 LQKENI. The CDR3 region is CASSLRTSGRRPSYNEQFF. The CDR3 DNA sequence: TGTGCCAGCTCACTCCGGACTAGCGGGAGAAGACCCTCCTACAATGAGCAGTTCTTC.

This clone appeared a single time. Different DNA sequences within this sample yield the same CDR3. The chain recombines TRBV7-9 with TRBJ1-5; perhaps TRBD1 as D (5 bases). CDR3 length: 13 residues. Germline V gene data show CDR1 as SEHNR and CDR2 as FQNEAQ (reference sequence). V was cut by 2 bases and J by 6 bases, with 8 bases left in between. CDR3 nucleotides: TGTGCCAGCAGCTTAAGGAGGGGTCAGCCCCAGCATTTT. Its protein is CASSLRRGQPQHF.

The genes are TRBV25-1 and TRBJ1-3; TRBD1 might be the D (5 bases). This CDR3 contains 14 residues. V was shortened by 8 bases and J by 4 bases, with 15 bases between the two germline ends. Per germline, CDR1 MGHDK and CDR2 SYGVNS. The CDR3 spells CASSRTGVGNTIYF. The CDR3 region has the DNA TGTGCCAGCTCCAGAACGGGGGTAGGAAACACCATATATTTT.

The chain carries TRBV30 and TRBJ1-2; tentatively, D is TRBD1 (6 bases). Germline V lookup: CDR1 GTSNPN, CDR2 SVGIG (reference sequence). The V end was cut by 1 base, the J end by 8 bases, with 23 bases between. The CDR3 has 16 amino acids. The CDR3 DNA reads TGTGCCTGGAGTGCCCGGACAGTTCCCCTTGAGCGAGGCTACACCTTC. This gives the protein CAWSARTVPLERGYTF.